A single sample is the source of the 12 T cell receptor beta chains below, sequenced in a study of neurological immune-mediated disorders. TCRdb reprocessed the 5' RACE reads via MiXCR and lists one record per CDR3 protein. This table holds 49,000 or so distinct CDR3 sequences, 4.5% found once. Sequencing was performed on PBMCs. The receptors originated from a woman aged 60-75 years with multiple sclerosis.

This clonotype was counted ten times or more. This chain connects TRBV10-3 to TRBJ2-1; TRBD2 agrees at 11 bases. This CDR3 comprises 14 residues. J lost 6 bases, V lost 6 bases, and 4 bases had no gene match. Germline loops: CDR1 ENHRY, CDR2 SYGVKD. The CDR3 coding sequence is TGTGCCATCAGCGATGGGACTAGCGGCAATGAGCAGTTCTTC. This gives the protein CAISDGTSGNEQFF.

V is TRBV12-3 or TRBV12-4 and J is TRBJ2-7; D gene ambiguous. V gave up 3 bases and J gave up 2 bases, with 11 bases separating them. There are 14 residues in the CDR3. DNA for the CDR3: TGTGCCAGCAGTTTTTCAGACGGAACCTACGAGCAGTACTTC. This codes for CASSFSDGTYEQYF.

This clonotype was seen a few times. The rearrangement links TRBV12-3 or TRBV12-4 to TRBJ1-4; D remains ambiguous. Trimming cost V 11 bases and J 8 bases, with 12 bases left between them. CDR3 length equals 11 residues. The CDR3 nucleotides read TGTGCCGTAGACTTCAAGGAAAAACTGTTTTTT. This sequence encodes CAVDFKEKLFF.

V is TRBV4-3 and J is TRBJ2-1, with TRBD2 matching over 8 bases. V lost 1 base to trimming and J lost 7 bases; unmatched junction nucleotides: 12. The CDR3 is made up of 17 amino acids. Looked up from germline, CDR1 is LGHNA and CDR2 is YSLEER. CDR3 loop: CASSQVVAERERNEQFF. CDR3 in DNA: TGCGCCAGCAGCCAAGTAGTCGCTGAGCGGGAGAGAAATGAGCAGTTCTTC.

This clonotype was counted many times. CDR3 nucleotide sequence: TGTGCCAGCAGCTTAGGGACAGTCACCTACGAGCAGTACTTC. This sequence encodes CASSLGTVTYEQYF. V is TRBV7-9 and J is TRBJ2-7, with a possible D match to TRBD1 (6 bases). V was cut by 1 base and J by 2 bases, with 9 bases left in between. The CDR3 runs to 14 residues. CDR1 is SEHNR, CDR2 FQNEAQ, per germline (reference sequence).

V and J are TRBV20-1 and TRBJ2-1; D possibly matches TRBD1 or TRBD2 (6 bases each). Germline CDR1 and CDR2: DFQATT and SNEGSKA (reference sequence). V lost 5 bases to trimming and J lost 2 bases, with 13 bases between them. This CDR3 spans 14 amino acids. As DNA, the CDR3 is TGCAGTGCTTCATTCCGGGGGCCCTACAATGAGCAGTTCTTC. This codes for CSASFRGPYNEQFF.

This clonotype was seen a handful of times. The V and J genes are TRBV5-1 and TRBJ2-1; unclear D gene. Trimming removed 5 bases at V and 5 bases at J, with 8 bases between. The CDR3 sequence is 12 residues long. The germline V gene has CDR1 SGHRS and CDR2 YFSETQ. The CDR3 DNA reads TGCGCCAGCAGTTCATCCCACAATGAGCAGTTCTTC. It codes for CASSSSHNEQFF.

This clonotype was counted many times. This chain links TRBV20-1 with TRBJ2-1; 11 bases match TRBD2. Trimming at V came to 2 bases and at J to 0 bases, leaving 15 bases not matched to a gene. Germline-derived CDR1 and CDR2 are DFQATT and SNEGSKA (reference sequence). The CDR3 has 20 residues. Here the CDR3 DNA reads TGCAGTGCTAGAAAGGGTCCCGGGACTAGCGGCTCAAGCTCCTACAATGAGCAGTTCTTC. Translated, it gives CSARKGPGTSGSSSYNEQFF.

Ten or more counts support this clonotype. The chain has TRBV5-6 and TRBJ2-1, with 9 bases that match TRBD1. This CDR3 region has 15 residues. Trimming removed 2 bases from V and 3 bases from J; junction bases left unmatched: 3. Germline CDR1 is SGHDT and CDR2 is YYEEEE. The CDR3 spells CASSFWDRVYNEQFF. CDR3 in DNA: TGTGCCAGCAGCTTTTGGGACAGGGTCTACAATGAGCAGTTCTTC.

This clonotype was observed at least ten times. The V gene is TRBV20-1, the J gene TRBJ1-2, with a possible D match to TRBD1 (5 bases). The V gene lost 0 bases and the J gene lost 6 bases, with 17 bases spanning the gap. Per germline, CDR1 DFQATT and CDR2 SNEGSKA (reference sequence). CDR3 length: 15 amino acids. For the CDR3, the DNA is TGCAGTGCTAGAGATCTACTCCGGGGCTCGGATGGCTACACCTTC. Translation gives CSARDLLRGSDGYTF.

This clonotype was counted many times. J is TRBJ1-1 and V is TRBV12-3 or TRBV12-4; D is possibly TRBD1 (5 bases). This CDR3 comprises 11 residues. The V and J ends lost 7 bases and 6 bases respectively, with 9 bases between them. The CDR3 DNA follows: TGTGCCAGCAAAGGGGACGCTGAAGCTTTCTTT. Protein product: CASKGDAEAFF.

This clonotype was detected a few times. J is TRBJ2-5 and V is TRBV18; D remains unclear. The CDR3 has 15 amino acids. Trimming left V 2 bases short and J 2 bases short, with 12 bases between. Per germline, CDR1 KGHSH and CDR2 LQKENI. The CDR3 region has the DNA TGTGCCAGCTCACCAGAGGACGGAATACAAGAGACCCAGTACTTC. This sequence encodes CASSPEDGIQETQYF.